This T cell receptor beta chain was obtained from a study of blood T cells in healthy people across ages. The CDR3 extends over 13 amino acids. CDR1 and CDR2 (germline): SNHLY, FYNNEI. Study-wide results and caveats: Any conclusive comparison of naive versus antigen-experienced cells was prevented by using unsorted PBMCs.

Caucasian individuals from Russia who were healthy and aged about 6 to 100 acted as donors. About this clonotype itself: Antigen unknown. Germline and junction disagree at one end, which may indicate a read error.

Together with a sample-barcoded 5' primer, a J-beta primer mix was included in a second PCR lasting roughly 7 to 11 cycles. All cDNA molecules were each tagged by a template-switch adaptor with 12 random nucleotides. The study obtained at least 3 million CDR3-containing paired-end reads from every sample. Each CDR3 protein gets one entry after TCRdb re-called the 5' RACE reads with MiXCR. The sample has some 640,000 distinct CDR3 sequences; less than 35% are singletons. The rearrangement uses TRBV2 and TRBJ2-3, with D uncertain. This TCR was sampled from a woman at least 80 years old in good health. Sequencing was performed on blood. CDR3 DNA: TGTGCCAGCAGGGAAGGAAGGGAAAATACGCAGTATTTT. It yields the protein CASREGRENTQYF. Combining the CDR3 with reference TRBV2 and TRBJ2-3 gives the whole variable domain EPEVTQTPSHQVTQMGQEVILRCVPISNHLYFYWYRQILGQKVEFLVSFYNNEISEKSEIFDDQFSVERPDGSNFTLKIRSTKLEDSAMYFCASREGRENTQYFGPGTRLTVL.